The 15 T cell receptor beta chains below come from one sample, sequenced in a study of Graves' ophthalmopathy and Graves' hyperthyroidism. The authors amplified TCR beta CDR3 regions from RNA transcripts. HTBI-primed RT-PCR formed the first round, and a multiplex PCR formed the second. TCRdb recomputed calls from the multiplex PCR reads with MiXCR, one row per CDR3 protein. The top ten hold around 23% of the sample, which has some 47,000 distinct CDR3 sequences, 50% to 65% seen once. The sample consisted of peripheral blood. The receptor source for this set is an adult man with Graves' ophthalmopathy.

The rearrangement links TRBV7-8 to TRBJ2-5; no definite D call. This CDR3 is built from 14 residues. Germline V gene lookup returns CDR1 SGHVS and CDR2 FQNEAQ. The V end lost 1 base, the J end lost 0 bases, and 6 bases lay between the germline ends. The CDR3 spells CASSLGRNQETQYF. CDR3 nucleotide sequence: TGTGCCAGCAGCTTAGGACGGAACCAAGAGACCCAGTACTTC.

This clonotype has ten or more counts. This rearrangement joins TRBV5-1 to TRBJ2-3; 7 nucleotides align to TRBD1. Germline V gives CDR1 SGHRS, CDR2 YFSETQ. The CDR3 consists of 14 residues. Germline trimming cut 4 bases from V and 3 bases from J; bases unmatched to any gene: 5. CDR3 sequence (DNA): TGCGCCAGCAGCCCCGGGACAGAAACAGATACGCAGTATTTT. Protein product: CASSPGTETDTQYF.

Concerning this clonotype itself: Germline and junction disagree at one end, which may indicate a read error. The chain recombines TRBV29-1 with TRBJ2-2; 9 nucleotides align to TRBD1. Germline V gene sequence: CDR1 SQVTM, CDR2 ANQGSEA. The CDR3 runs to 14 residues. CDR3 nucleotides: TGCAGCGTTGAGACGGACAGGGGTACCGGGGGGCTGTTTTTT. Amino acid sequence: CSVETDRGTGGLFF.

The V gene is TRBV20-1, the J gene TRBJ2-6; D possibly matches TRBD1 or TRBD2 (6 bases each). With 4 bases removed from V and 0 bases from J, the gap between germline ends came to 13 bases. Germline values: CDR1 DFQATT, CDR2 SNEGSKA (reference sequence). There are 16 residues in the CDR3. The CDR3 sequence: CSAMRDTFSGANVLTF. For the CDR3, the DNA is TGCAGTGCTATGCGGGACACTTTCTCTGGGGCCAACGTCCTGACTTTC.

The CDR3 region is CASRIRAATTVYNEQFF. As DNA, the CDR3 is TGTGCCAGCAGGATCCGGGCTGCTACGACCGTCTACAATGAGCAGTTCTTC. The chain recombines TRBV2 with TRBJ2-1, with D unresolved. Germline CDR1 SNHLY, CDR2 FYNNEI. This CDR3 has 17 residues. V gave up 6 bases and J gave up 3 bases, with 21 bases separating them.

The genes are TRBV4-1 and TRBJ2-7; possible D gene TRBD2, 5 bases. Per germline, CDR1 MGHRA and CDR2 YSYEKL. The V and J ends lost 4 bases and 3 bases respectively, with 13 bases between them. The CDR3 sequence is 14 residues long. CDR3 DNA sequence: TGCGCCAGCAGCCCCACGGGGTCAGGCTACGAGCAGTACTTC. Its translation is CASSPTGSGYEQYF.

V usage is TRBV6-4 and J usage is TRBJ2-3; D perhaps matches TRBD2 (6 bases). Deletions cut 3 bases from V and 4 bases from J, with 14 bases between. The CDR3 consists of 15 residues. CDR1 is MRHNA and CDR2 is SNTAGT in the germline V gene. The CDR3: CASSEGGDDADTQYF. DNA of the CDR3: TGTGCCAGCAGTGAAGGCGGGGACGATGCAGATACGCAGTATTTT.

J is TRBJ2-3 and V is TRBV5-1; D gene ambiguous. The germline V gene encodes CDR1 SGHRS and CDR2 YFSETQ. Between the trimmed V and J ends, which lost 1 base and 2 bases, there was a span of 11 bases. The CDR3 sequence is 15 residues long. CDR3 residues: CASSLTGLYTDTQYF. CDR3 sequence (DNA): TGCGCCAGCAGCTTGACCGGGCTATACACAGATACGCAGTATTTT.

This clonotype counts as medium-sized. The V call is TRBV29-1, the J call TRBJ2-3, with D uncertain. The germline V and J ends were trimmed by 2 bases and 1 base, with 10 bases remaining between them. In germline, CDR1 is SQVTM, CDR2 ANQGSEA. This CDR3 region has 14 residues. The CDR3, as DNA: TGCAGCGTTGAACCCAGATACGGCACAGATACGCAGTATTTT. Protein: CSVEPRYGTDTQYF.

This clonotype was observed many times. The V gene is TRBV12-3 or TRBV12-4, the J gene TRBJ2-5, with D perhaps assigned TRBD1 or TRBD2 (5 bases each). Between the trimmed V and J ends, which lost 1 base and 4 bases, there was a span of 13 bases. The length of the CDR3 is 15 residues. The CDR3 is CASSLDLGTAETQYF. The CDR3 DNA follows: TGTGCCAGCAGTTTAGATCTGGGGACGGCAGAGACCCAGTACTTC.

This clonotype came up many times. The V gene is TRBV19, the J gene TRBJ2-1; D is uncertain. The CDR3 is 13 residues long. Trimming removed 7 bases from V and 8 bases from J, with 15 bases in between. Germline CDR1 reads LNHDA; CDR2 reads SQIVND (reference sequence). CDR3 amino acids: CASKRTRSYEQFF. In DNA, the CDR3 is TGTGCCAGTAAACGAACACGGTCCTATGAGCAGTTCTTC.

V usage is TRBV9 and J usage is TRBJ1-2; unclear D gene. The CDR3 runs 14 residues. V lost 0 bases and J 4 bases, leaving 10 bases between the germline ends. Germline CDR1 SGDLS, CDR2 YYNGEE. CDR3 nucleotide sequence: TGTGCCAGCAGCGTAGACCTGAACGGCTATGGCTACACCTTC. Its translation: CASSVDLNGYGYTF.

This clonotype was picked up one time. The chain joins TRBV6-7 to TRBJ2-2; D gene unclear. TRBV6-7 is an ORF for which the function is uncertain. The CDR3 runs 15 residues. Trimming left V 6 bases short and J 4 bases short, with 15 bases between. DNA of the CDR3: TGTGCCAGCAGCCTCCTGACGAGCTCCACCGGGGAGCTGTTTTTT. This codes for CASSLLTSSTGELFF.

This clonotype was detected many times. The chain combines TRBV30 with TRBJ1-5, with 9 bases matching TRBD1. Germline trimming cut 5 bases from V and 7 bases from J; bases unmatched to any gene: 9. This CDR3 contains 14 residues. From germline, CDR1 is GTSNPN and CDR2 SVGIG (reference sequence). As DNA, the CDR3 is TGTGCCTGGGATAAGGGGACAGGGAGACAGCCCCAGCATTTT. Protein product: CAWDKGTGRQPQHF. Using reference TRBV30 and TRBJ1-5 for the parts outside the CDR3, the full variable domain is SQTIHQWPATLVQPVGSPLSLECTVEGTSNPNLYWYRQAAGRGLQLLFYSVGIGQISSEVPQNLSASRPQDRQFILSSKKLLLSDSGFYLCAWDKGTGRQPQHFGDGTRLSIL.

This rearrangement joins TRBV7-6 to TRBJ1-1; unclear D gene. Trimming left V 4 bases short and J 0 bases short, with 6 bases between. The CDR3 extends over 13 amino acids. From germline, CDR1 is SGHVS and CDR2 FNYEAQ. The CDR3 sequence: CASSSGLNTEAFF. The CDR3 DNA reads as TGTGCCAGCAGCTCCGGACTGAACACTGAAGCTTTCTTT. Supplemented by reference TRBV7-6 and TRBJ1-1, the full variable domain reads GAGVSQSPRYKVTKRGQDVALRCDPISGHVSLYWYRQALGQGPEFLTYFNYEAQQDKSGLPNDRFSAERPEGSISTLTIQRTEQRDSAMYRCASSSGLNTEAFFGQGTRLTVV.